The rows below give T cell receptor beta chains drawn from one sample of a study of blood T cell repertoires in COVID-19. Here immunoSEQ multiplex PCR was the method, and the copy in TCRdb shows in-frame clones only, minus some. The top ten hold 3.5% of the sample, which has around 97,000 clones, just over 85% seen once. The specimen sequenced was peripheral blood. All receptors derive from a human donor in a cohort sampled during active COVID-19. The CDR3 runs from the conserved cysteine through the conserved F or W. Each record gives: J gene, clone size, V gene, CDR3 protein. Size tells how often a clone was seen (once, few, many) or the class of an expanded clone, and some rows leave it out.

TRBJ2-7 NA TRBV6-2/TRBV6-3 CASSYTTGSYEQYF
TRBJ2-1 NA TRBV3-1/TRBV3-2 CASSAGVSINEQFF
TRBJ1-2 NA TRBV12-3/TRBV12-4 CASRPDNWYGYTF
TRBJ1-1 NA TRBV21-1 CASSKAKTGGNTEAFF
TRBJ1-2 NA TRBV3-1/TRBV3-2 CASSQDRGADLDYGYTF
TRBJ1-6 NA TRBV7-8 CASSLGQDNSPLHF
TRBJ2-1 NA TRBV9 CASSARGEQFF
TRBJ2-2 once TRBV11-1 CASSPDRWGGELFF
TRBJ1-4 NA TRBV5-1 CASRDGRNEKLFF
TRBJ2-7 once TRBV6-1 CASSEQGSYEQYF
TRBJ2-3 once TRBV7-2 CASSFDMGGTQYF
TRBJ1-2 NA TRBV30 CAWSVRRGRNYGYTF
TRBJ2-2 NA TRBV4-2 CASSQESSGAYTGELFF
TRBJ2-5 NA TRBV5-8 CASSLGLAALQETQYF
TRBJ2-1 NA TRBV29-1 CSVALSGVGEQFF
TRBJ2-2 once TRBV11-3 CASSLASGVANTGELFF
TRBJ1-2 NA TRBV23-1 CASSQLSQNQNYGYTF
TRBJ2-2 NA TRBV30 CACPHRVANTGELFF
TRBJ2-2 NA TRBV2 CASSETRQNTGELFF
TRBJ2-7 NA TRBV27 CASSSGHEQYF
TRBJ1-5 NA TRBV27 CASSLAGGGGQPQHF
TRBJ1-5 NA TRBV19 CASAAYSNQPQHF
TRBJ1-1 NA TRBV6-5 CASRISVPNTEAFF
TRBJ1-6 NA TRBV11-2 CASSLAGGQSPLHF
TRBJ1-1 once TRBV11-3 CASSSRTDNEAFF
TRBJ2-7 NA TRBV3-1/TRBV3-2 CASSQVFRDTKQYF
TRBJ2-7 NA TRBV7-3 CASSLGLAGSEQYF
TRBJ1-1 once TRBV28 CASSQGFSEAFF
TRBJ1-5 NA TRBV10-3 CAISESVGGTNQPQHF
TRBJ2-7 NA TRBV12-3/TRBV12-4 CASSEQVYEQYF
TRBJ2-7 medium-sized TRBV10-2 CASRKPGQGNEQYF
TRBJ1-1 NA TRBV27 CASSLSQGIEAFF
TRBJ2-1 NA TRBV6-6 CASRAGIPSSYNEQFF
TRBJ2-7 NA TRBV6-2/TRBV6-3 CASSFERTSGASYEQYF
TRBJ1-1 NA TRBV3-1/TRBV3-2 CASSQAGTGNTEAFF
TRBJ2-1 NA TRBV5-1 CASSWTPSGGVNEQFF
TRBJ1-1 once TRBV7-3 CASSLNRDTEAFF
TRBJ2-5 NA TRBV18 CASSPQNTVRETQYF
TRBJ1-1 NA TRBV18 CASSLSTGSPTGFF